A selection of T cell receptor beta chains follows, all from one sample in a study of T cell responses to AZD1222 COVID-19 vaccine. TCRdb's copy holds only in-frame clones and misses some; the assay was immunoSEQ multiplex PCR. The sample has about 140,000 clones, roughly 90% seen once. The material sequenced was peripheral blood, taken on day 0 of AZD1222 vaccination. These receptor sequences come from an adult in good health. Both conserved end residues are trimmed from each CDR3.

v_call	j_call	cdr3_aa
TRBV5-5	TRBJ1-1	ASSPIMTGSRMNTEAF
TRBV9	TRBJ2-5	ASSASTGKETQY
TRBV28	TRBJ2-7	ASSLVAGIDEQY
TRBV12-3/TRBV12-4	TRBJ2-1	ASSFWSYNEQF
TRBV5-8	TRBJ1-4	ASSLAATEYNEKLF
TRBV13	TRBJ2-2	ASSLGTRTGELF
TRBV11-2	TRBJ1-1	ASSRNTLNTEAF
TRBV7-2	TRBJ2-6	ASGAGLWSGANVLT
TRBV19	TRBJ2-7	ASSLGLAAPYEQY
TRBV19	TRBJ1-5	ASSYSIQPQH
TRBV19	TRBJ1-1	ASSPQGGVTEAF
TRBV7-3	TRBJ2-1	ASSPSGRADNEQF
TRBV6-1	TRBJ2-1	ASSDLGWVNEQF
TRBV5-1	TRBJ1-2	ASSLDYRGGDYGYT
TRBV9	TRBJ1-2	ASSGQVNYGYT
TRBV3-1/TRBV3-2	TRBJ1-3	ASSQEGQSFFSGNTIY
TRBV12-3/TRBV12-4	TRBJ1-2	ASSQGVSYT
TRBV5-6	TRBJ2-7	ASSSELAGGPNEQY
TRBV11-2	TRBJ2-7	ASSSTPGLVVQY
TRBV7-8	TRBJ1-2	ASSLQEGGTGVHGYT
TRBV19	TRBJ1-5	ASSFLGYSNQPQH
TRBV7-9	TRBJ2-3	ASSPGLAGGTDTQY
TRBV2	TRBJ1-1	ASSGTGGEAF
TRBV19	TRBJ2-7	ASSGPGQGSSEQY
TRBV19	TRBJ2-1	ASIRTGTSHNEQF
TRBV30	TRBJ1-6	AWGRTVSPLH
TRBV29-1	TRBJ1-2	SGTIQGGGYT
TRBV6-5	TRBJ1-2	ASSYSSWDRGGYT
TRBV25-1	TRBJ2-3	ASSGSGRLTDTQY
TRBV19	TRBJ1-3	ASSSRTSGNTIY
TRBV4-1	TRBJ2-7	ASSQDRDPWGYEQY
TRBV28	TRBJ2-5	ASSYVSGSIQTQY
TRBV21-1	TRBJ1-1	ASSFPPGGCTEAF
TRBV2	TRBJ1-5	ASRPRGFQPQH
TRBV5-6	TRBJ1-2	ASSQGFYGYT
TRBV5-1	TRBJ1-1	ASSFKGPPNTEAF
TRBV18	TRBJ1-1	ASSFGQGYTEAF
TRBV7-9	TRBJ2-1	ASLGRPSYNEQF
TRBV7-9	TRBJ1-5	AIQEGAGSNQPQH